These 22 T cell receptor beta chains share one sample of origin, sequenced in a study of T cells in Graves' hyperthyroidism and ophthalmopathy. RNA transcripts gave rise to amplified TCR beta CDR3 regions. With the HTBI primer set, the TCR CDR3 went through a first round of RT-PCR. A single record per CDR3 protein comes from TCRdb applying MiXCR to the multiplex PCR reads. The profile shows around 600,000 distinct CDR3 sequences, around 16% of them singletons. The sample consisted of blood. The receptor source for this set is a woman in her twenties or thirties with Graves' hyperthyroidism.

J is TRBJ1-4 and V is TRBV18; D is ambiguous. Looked up from germline, CDR1 is KGHSH and CDR2 is LQKENI. Trimming cost V 3 bases and J 12 bases, with 17 bases left between them. The CDR3 covers 14 residues. CDR3 sequence reads: CASSPEDLHQELFF. In nucleotides, the CDR3 is TGTGCCAGCTCACCTGAGGACCTTCACCAAGAACTGTTTTTT.

Ten or more counts support this clonotype. This chain links TRBV2 with TRBJ2-1; 11 nucleotides align to TRBD2. The length of the CDR3 is 15 residues. Trimming took 6 bases from V and 10 from J; bases not matched to a gene: 11. Germline V gene sequence: CDR1 SNHLY, CDR2 FYNNEI. The CDR3 DNA sequence: TGTGCCAGCAGCCGTTCTAGCGGGAGGTGGGGGGAGCAGTTCTTC. It codes for CASSRSSGRWGEQFF.

This chain links TRBV7-9 with TRBJ2-1; unclear D gene. Trimming stripped 5 bases from V and 4 bases from J, with 15 bases between. Germline CDR1 and CDR2: SEHNR and FQNEAQ (reference sequence). The CDR3 contains 15 residues. The CDR3 DNA reads as TGTGCCAGCAGCCCAACTCTGGTGATTTACAATGAGCAGTTCTTC. Its protein is CASSPTLVIYNEQFF.

The chain joins TRBV20-1 to TRBJ2-7; TRBD1 aligns across 7 bases. V was clipped by 5 bases and J by 2 bases; unmatched bases: 9. The germline V gene encodes CDR1 DFQATT and CDR2 SNEGSKA (reference sequence). CDR3 length: 14 residues. This CDR3 reads CSAVDRLPPYEQYF. DNA for the CDR3: TGCAGTGCTGTGGACAGGTTGCCCCCCTACGAGCAGTACTTC.

V usage is TRBV7-2 and J usage is TRBJ1-2; no definite D call. CDR1 and CDR2 from the germline V gene are SGHTA and FQGNSA. The CDR3 has 13 amino acids. Trimming took off 4 bases at V and 7 bases at J, with 13 bases between the two ends. This CDR3 reads CASSSQRRGGYTF. The CDR3 DNA is TGTGCCAGCAGCTCTCAGAGGCGGGGTGGCTACACCTTC.

This clonotype was seen many times. The chain has TRBV28 and TRBJ2-1; no clear D gene. Germline-derived CDR1 and CDR2 are MDHEN and SYDVKM. The CDR3 consists of 15 residues. Trimming pared 2 bases from V and 10 bases from J, leaving 18 bases between. CDR3 DNA sequence: TGTGCCAGCAGTTTAATGGGCCAGACCCTCGGGGAGCAGTTCTTC. The encoded protein is CASSLMGQTLGEQFF.

The J gene is TRBJ2-2, the V gene TRBV3-1; D remains ambiguous. Germline-derived CDR1 and CDR2 are LGHDT and YNNKEL (reference sequence). The CDR3 covers 15 residues. Trimming pared 2 bases from V and 3 bases from J, leaving 10 bases between. CDR3 nucleotide sequence: TGTGCCAGCAGCCAACAACTTACAGACACCGGGGAGCTGTTTTTT. Protein: CASSQQLTDTGELFF.

This clonotype turned up a few times. V is TRBV4-2 and J is TRBJ1-1; D may be TRBD1 (5 bases). There are 16 residues in the CDR3. From germline, CDR1 is LGHNA and CDR2 YNFKEQ. V was trimmed by 3 bases and J by 3 bases, leaving 17 bases between them. The CDR3 here is CASSQVVAGWDTEAFF. CDR3 nucleotide sequence: TGTGCCAGCAGCCAGGTGGTCGCAGGGTGGGACACTGAAGCTTTCTTT.

This clonotype was detected a few times. This sequence joins TRBV15 and TRBJ1-5; D is unclear. Germline V gene lookup returns CDR1 LNHNV and CDR2 YYDKDF (reference sequence). V was shortened by 1 base and J by 3 bases, with 13 bases between the two germline ends. The CDR3 covers 16 residues. This chain's CDR3 is CATSRAGLSLNQPQHF. Written as DNA, the CDR3 is TGTGCCACCAGCAGAGCTGGCCTATCGCTCAATCAGCCCCAGCATTTT.

The chain uses TRBV2 and TRBJ2-1; 7 nucleotides line up with TRBD2. Germline V gene lookup returns CDR1 SNHLY and CDR2 FYNNEI. This CDR3 has 16 residues. J lost 2 bases, V lost 5 bases, and 9 bases had no gene match. The CDR3 loop reads CASSNGLVPTYNEQFF. Written as DNA, the CDR3 is TGTGCCAGCAGTAACGGACTAGTCCCGACCTACAATGAGCAGTTCTTC.

This clonotype was recorded at least ten times. This chain joins TRBV19 and TRBJ2-3; 12 positions agree with TRBD2. V shed 7 bases and J 0 bases; nucleotides not matched to a gene: 14. This CDR3 comprises 19 residues. Germline CDR1 LNHDA, CDR2 SQIVND (reference sequence). CDR3: CASTTYPGLAGDSTDTQYF. The CDR3 coding sequence is TGTGCCAGTACCACTTACCCGGGACTAGCGGGTGACAGCACAGATACGCAGTATTTT.

Worth noting for this clonotype: With a much larger clone just one base away, this may be a read error. This chain uses TRBV2 with TRBJ1-2; D uncertain. V lost 4 bases to trimming and J lost 4 bases, with 19 bases between them. The CDR3 runs to 16 residues. Germline lookup yields CDR1 SNHLY and CDR2 FYNNEI. This CDR3 reads CASSGEAGLGVYGYTF. As DNA, the CDR3 is TGTGCCAGCAGTGGGGAAGCCGGGCTTGGAGTCTATGGCTACACCTTC. Filled out from reference TRBV2 and TRBJ1-2, the complete variable domain reads EPEVTQTPSHQVTQMGQEVILRCVPISNHLYFYWYRQILGQKVEFLVSFYNNEISEKSEIFDDQFSVERPDGSNFTLKIRSTKLEDSAMYFCASSGEAGLGVYGYTFGSGTRLTVV.

Of note for this clonotype: One junction end does not reproduce the germline sequence, and a read error may be involved. The gene calls are TRBV12-3 or TRBV12-4 and TRBJ2-1; D remains ambiguous. The CDR3 extends over 12 amino acids. This CDR3 is CARSFSYNEQFF. Written as DNA, the CDR3 is TGTGCCAGGAGTTTCTCCTACAATGAGCAGTTCTTC.

This clonotype was recorded at least ten times. This chain uses TRBV20-1 with TRBJ2-7; 8 positions agree with TRBD2. The CDR3 is made up of 15 amino acids. Germline V CDR1 and CDR2: DFQATT, SNEGSKA (reference sequence). Trimming cost V 6 bases and J 0 bases; bases outside gene matches: 10. CDR3 in amino acids: CSAQNLAGSSYEQYF. The CDR3 DNA is TGCAGTGCGCAAAATTTAGCGGGAAGCTCCTACGAGCAGTACTTC.

V is TRBV7-8 and J is TRBJ1-4, with D possibly being TRBD1 (5 bases). The CDR3 is 15 amino acids. Germline assignment: CDR1 SGHVS and CDR2 FQNEAQ. The V end was cut by 0 bases, the J end by 8 bases, with 13 bases between. In nucleotides, the CDR3 is TGTGCCAGCAGCTTAGCCGGGGCCAGGACGGAAAAACTGTTTTTT. This translates into CASSLAGARTEKLFF.

The chain is built from TRBV4-3 and TRBJ2-2, with D possibly TRBD1 on 6 matching bases. V was trimmed by 8 bases and J by 4 bases, leaving 17 bases between them. Germline CDR1 is LGHNA and CDR2 is YSLEER. This CDR3 has 15 residues. The DNA for the CDR3 is TGCGCCAGCGGGATCAGGGGAAGGAGCACCGGGGAGCTGTTTTTT. Protein product: CASGIRGRSTGELFF.

This clonotype was detected only a few times. The germline gene is not matched at one end of the junction; a read error may be the cause. This rearrangement joins TRBV2 to TRBJ2-5, with D tentatively TRBD1 or TRBD2 (5 bases each). Germline CDR1 reads SNHLY; CDR2 reads FYNNEI. CDR3 length: 17 residues. For the CDR3, the DNA is TGTGCCAGCAAACTTGCGGCCACGAGGGGAAACCAAGAGCCCCAGTACTTC. Translated, it gives CASKLAATRGNQEPQYF.

This clonotype has ten or more counts. The rearrangement uses TRBV30 and TRBJ2-7; 8 bases map to TRBD2. Germline V gene data show CDR1 as GTSNPN and CDR2 as SVGIG (reference sequence). There are 14 residues in the CDR3. V was clipped by 4 bases and J by 3 bases; unmatched bases: 8. Here the CDR3 reads CAWKDRTSLYEQYF. The CDR3 DNA sequence: TGTGCCTGGAAGGATCGGACTAGCCTCTACGAGCAGTACTTC.

This clonotype was seen many times. V is TRBV20-1 and J is TRBJ2-5; D unresolved. Trimming left V 4 bases short and J 2 bases short, with 8 bases between. The CDR3 length is 12 residues. Per the germline V gene, CDR1 is DFQATT and CDR2 is SNEGSKA (reference sequence). CDR3 sequence: CSATGPQETQYF. DNA for the CDR3: TGCAGTGCTACCGGACCTCAAGAGACCCAGTACTTC.

This clonotype was seen a handful of times. The gene calls are TRBV6-5 and TRBJ1-2; D is perhaps TRBD1 (6 bases). CDR1 is MNHEY and CDR2 is SVGAGI in the germline V gene. V gave up 0 bases and J gave up 3 bases, with 17 bases separating them. The length of the CDR3 is 17 residues. The CDR3 bases are TGTGCCAGCAGTTACTCTTCGGGGGGCCCTTACTACTATGGCTACACCTTC. This codes for CASSYSSGGPYYYGYTF.

The sample holds a few counts of this clonotype. V is TRBV4-2 and J is TRBJ2-3, with TRBD2 identical over 11 bases. This CDR3 is built from 20 residues. The V segment lost 0 bases and the J segment 4 bases; nucleotides outside the gene matches: 15. The V gene's germline CDR1 is LGHNA and CDR2 YNFKEQ. CDR3 bases: TGTGCCAGCAGCCAAGATGTACTAGCGGGAGAGGGGGGAAGCTCAGATACGCAGTATTTT. This codes for CASSQDVLAGEGGSSDTQYF.

This chain uses TRBV5-4 with TRBJ2-4; D is undetermined. The CDR3 has 14 residues. Germline assignment: CDR1 SGHNT and CDR2 YYREEE (reference sequence). Between the trimmed V and J ends, which lost 3 bases and 0 bases, there was a span of 7 bases. The CDR3 reads CASSSELAKNIQYF. In DNA, the CDR3 is TGTGCCAGCAGCTCGGAACTAGCCAAAAACATTCAGTACTTC.